Reported below is one T cell receptor (beta chain). These data are taken from a study of T cell responses to AZD1222 COVID-19 vaccine. Profiled with immunoSEQ multiplex PCR; TCRdb holds only in-frame clones, not every one. The sample yields around 100,000 clones, 93% seen once. From germline, CDR1 is MGHDK and CDR2 SYGVNS. The length of the CDR3 is 13 residues. The V gene end was trimmed by 6 bases and the J gene end by 5 bases; junction bases not matched to a gene: 4. This sequence joins TRBV25-1 and TRBJ2-5; 9 nucleotides match TRBD1. The source was peripheral blood, collected on day 0 of AZD1222 vaccination. This receptor was obtained from an adult in good health. The CDR3: CASRQGAGETQYF. Here the CDR3 DNA reads TGTGCCAGCAGACAGGGGGCCGGGGAGACCCAGTACTTC.